These 9 T cell receptor beta chains were sequenced from one sample in a study of T cell responses to AZD1222 COVID-19 vaccine. The repertoire was sequenced with immunoSEQ multiplex PCR; TCRdb's copy has only in-frame clones and lacks some. The sample yields roughly 140,000 clones, roughly 94% seen once. The source was peripheral blood, collected on day 0 of AZD1222 vaccination. These receptor sequences come from an adult in good health.

CDR3 region: CASRLNRAISYEQYV. Here the CDR3 DNA reads TGTGCCAGCAGGTTAAACAGAGCTATCTCCTACGAGCAGTACGTC. The genes are TRBV6-5 and TRBJ2-7, with unresolved D. The CDR3 contains 15 residues. V was cut by 6 bases and J by 0 bases, with 15 bases left in between. Germline V lookup: CDR1 MNHEY, CDR2 SVGAGI.

This CDR3 is CASSPPGSGEKLFF. In nucleotides, the CDR3 is TGTGCCAGCTCACCACCGGGGAGTGGGGAAAAACTGTTTTTT. The chain carries TRBV18 and TRBJ1-4, with D unclear. Trimming pared 0 bases from V and 8 bases from J, leaving 10 bases between. CDR1 and CDR2 (germline): KGHSH, LQKENI. The CDR3 length is 14 residues.

This chain links TRBV9 with TRBJ2-7; TRBD2 aligns across 15 bases. The V gene end was trimmed by 6 bases and the J gene end by 7 bases; junction bases not matched to a gene: 20. In germline, CDR1 is SGDLS, CDR2 YYNGEE. The CDR3 is made up of 19 amino acids. In DNA form, the CDR3 reads TGTGCCAGCACCGAGCCCGGGACTAGCGGGGGGCCCTTTTCGGGAGAGCAGTACGTC. Encoded protein: CASTEPGTSGGPFSGEQYV.

This chain links TRBV7-2 with TRBJ2-3; D call uncertain. Germline CDR1 reads SGHTA; CDR2 reads FQGNSA. The length of the CDR3 is 13 residues. V shed 1 base and J shed 4 bases, with 6 bases lying between them. CDR3 nucleotides: TGTGCCAGCAGCTTAGGTGGCGCAGATACGCAGTATTTT. Encoded protein: CASSLGGADTQYF.

V gene TRBV19 combines with J gene TRBJ2-4; a possible D gene is TRBD2 (6 bases). Trimming took 5 bases from V and 0 from J, leaving 14 bases between them. This CDR3 is built from 16 residues. Germline V CDR1 and CDR2: LNHDA, SQIVND (reference sequence). Written as DNA, the CDR3 is TGTGCCAGTAGTCTTGAGGGGAGGTTAGCCAAAAACATTCAGTACTTC. Translation: CASSLEGRLAKNIQYF.

V gene TRBV11-2 combines with J gene TRBJ2-5, with 8 bases lining up with TRBD2. Germline V gene data show CDR1 as SGHAT and CDR2 as FQNNGV. The V and J ends lost 5 bases and 4 bases, in that order; junction bases with no gene match: 6. The CDR3 totals 14 residues. DNA of the CDR3: TGTGCCAGCAGCCAGAGCGGGAGTGGAGAGACCCAGTACTTC. It is translated as CASSQSGSGETQYF.

This clone showed up just a few times. V is TRBV7-9 and J is TRBJ1-2; D might be TRBD1 (5 bases). This CDR3 contains 14 residues. Germline values: CDR1 SEHNR, CDR2 FQNEAQ (reference sequence). V was trimmed by 4 bases and J by 4 bases, leaving 13 bases between them. CDR3 region: CASSSQGLTYGYTF. The CDR3 coding sequence is TGTGCCAGCAGCTCCCAGGGATTAACCTATGGCTACACCTTC.

The J gene is TRBJ2-3, the V gene TRBV7-8, with D uncertain. CDR1 and CDR2 (germline): SGHVS, FQNEAQ. The length of the CDR3 is 13 residues. V lost 0 bases and J lost 2, with 3 bases in between. The CDR3 nucleotides are TGTGCCAGCAGCTTAGCTCCCACAGATACGCAGTATTTT. It is translated as CASSLAPTDTQYF.

This sequence joins TRBV6-6 and TRBJ2-5, with TRBD2 matching over 8 bases. V lost 5 bases, J lost 2 bases, and 7 bases stayed unmatched. Germline CDR1 is MNHNY and CDR2 is SVGAGI (reference sequence). This CDR3 is built from 15 residues. This chain's CDR3 is CASSRRGGKQETQYF. For the CDR3, the DNA is TGTGCCAGCAGTCGTCGGGGGGGCAAACAAGAGACCCAGTACTTC.